These T cell receptor beta chains were read from a single sample in a study of early T cells in non-severe SARS-CoV-2 infection. TCRdb recomputed calls from the 5' RACE reads with MiXCR, one row per CDR3 protein. Found here are 45,000 to 75,000 distinct CDR3 sequences, 5.6% of them singletons; the top ten hold 6.8%. Sequencing was carried out using whole blood. These receptors were taken from an adult who was a healthcare worker with PCR-confirmed SARS-CoV-2 infection or an uninfected control (not recorded which). Both conserved end residues are part of each CDR3. The D gene is left open where the match is weak. Some rows mark clone size as missing; the rest say once, few, many or name a class of expanded clone.

>.|many|TRBJ2-5|TRBV5-1
TGCGCCAGCAGCTTGGGTTCGGAAAGGAGGGAGACCCAGTACTTC
CASSLGSERRETQYF
>.|.|TRBJ2-1|TRBV10-1
TGCGCCAGCAGTGAGTCTCGTTTGCCCCATGAGCAGTTCTTC
CASSESRLPHEQFF
>.|.|TRBJ1-1|TRBV2
TGTGCCGGCCGGGACCCTGGGGCTGAAGCTTTCTTT
CAGRDPGAEAFF
>TRBD1|.|TRBJ1-4|TRBV29-1
TGCAGCGTTGATATGGGACAGGGGGCAGCTAATGAAAAACTGTTTTTT
CSVDMGQGAANEKLFF
>TRBD2|many|TRBJ2-1|TRBV7-9
TGTGCCAGCAGGGATACTAGCGGGGTCTTCTCCTACAATGAGCAGTTCTTC
CASRDTSGVFSYNEQFF
>.|many|TRBJ1-5|TRBV5-6
TGTGCCAGCAGCGGAACAAGAACAGGGCAGCCCCAGCATTTT
CASSGTRTGQPQHF
>.|many|TRBJ1-2|TRBV10-3
TGTGCCATCAGTGAAGGGGACACTCCCTATGGCTACACCTTC
CAISEGDTPYGYTF
>TRBD2|many|TRBJ2-1|TRBV2
TGTGCCATTATTAGCGGGGAGGGTGGTGAGCAGTTCTTC
CAIISGEGGEQFF
>.|few|TRBJ1-3|TRBV18
TGTGCCAGCTCACCAAACAGGGCAAGCTCTGGAAACACCATATATTTT
CASSPNRASSGNTIYF
>.|many|TRBJ2-7|TRBV2
TGTGCCAGCATGCAGACAGGCCCCTCCGGGCAGTACTTC
CASMQTGPSGQYF
>.|few|TRBJ1-2|TRBV5-5
TGTGCCAGCAGCTGGACTGCCTATGGCTACACCTTC
CASSWTAYGYTF
>.|few|TRBJ2-1|TRBV5-6
TGTGCCAGCAGCCCTAGGCTAGCCGATGAGCAGTTCTTC
CASSPRLADEQFF
>.|many|TRBJ1-1|TRBV30
TGTGCCCTCGAACAGTTGAACACTGAAGCTTTCTTT
CALEQLNTEAFF
>TRBD1|many|TRBJ2-7|TRBV30
TGTGCCTGGGTAAAGGGGGACAGGGGTGATCAGCAGTACTTC
CAWVKGDRGDQQYF
>TRBD2|.|TRBJ2-1|TRBV2
TGTGCCAGCAGTGCCGGGACTAGCCGCAATGAGCAGTTCTTC
CASSAGTSRNEQFF
>.|.|TRBJ2-4|TRBV6-1
TGTGCCAGCAGTGAAGGGCTAGAAGGTTTTGTCAAAAACATTCAGTACTTC
CASSEGLEGFVKNIQYF
>.|few|TRBJ2-3|TRBV20-1
TGCAGTGCCCCCCCTAGCGGCACAGATACGCAGTATTTT
CSAPPSGTDTQYF
>.|many|TRBJ1-2|TRBV27
TGTGCCAGCAGGCGGTGGAACTATGGCTACACCTTC
CASRRWNYGYTF
>.|many|TRBJ2-6|TRBV2
TGTGCCAGCAGTTCCCGGGTGCGTGGGAGCTCTGGGGCCAACGTCCTGACTTTC
CASSSRVRGSSGANVLTF
>TRBD1|many|TRBJ1-1|TRBV6-5
TGTGCCAGCGGAGGGACAGGGTCAACTGAAGCTTTCTTT
CASGGTGSTEAFF
>TRBD1|many|TRBJ2-1|TRBV20-1
TGCAGTGCTAGGAACCCGGGACAGGCCAACAATGAGCAGTTCTTC
CSARNPGQANNEQFF
>.|.|TRBJ2-7|TRBV6-1
TGTGCCAGCATAGGGATCGCGCAGTACTTC
CASIGIAQYF
>.|.|TRBJ2-3|TRBV11-2
TGTGTCAGCAGCGAGACGCGACGCCCTCGTAGGCAGTATTTT
CVSSETRRPRRQYF
>.|few|TRBJ1-2|TRBV11-2
TGTGCCAGCAGCTTACCCTCGGGGAGGGTAGGGGAATATGGCTACACCTTC
CASSLPSGRVGEYGYTF